This TCR beta chain was retrieved from a study of shared clonotypes between healthy human individuals. Study at large: For every donor, three CD4 naive, three CD4 memory, two CD8 naive and one CD8 memory plates were used. Findings and caveats of the study: Specimens sampled were limited to blood, with tissue repertoires likely differing. Memory subsets generally showed lower estimated richness than naive subsets.

The naive CD8 fraction comprised CD45RO-negative cells positively selected for CCR7 and excluded terminally differentiated effector memory CD45RA+ cells. About this clone: What it binds is not known. Other DNA sequences of this sample code for an identical CDR3.

Method: immunoSEQ multiplex PCR; TCRdb's copy keeps in-frame clones and lacks some. In the table there are a few million clones, around 95% of which are singletons. The CDR3 length is 13 residues. Between the trimmed V and J ends, which lost 6 bases and 4 bases, there was a span of 13 bases. The germline CDR1 and CDR2 sequences are LNHDA and SQIVND (reference sequence). This sequence was found in a man younger than 30 in good health. Some clones in this sample may be carry-over from other donors' samples. The sample consisted of naive CD8+ T cells from PBMCs. This rearrangement joins TRBV19 to TRBJ2-7; D is tentatively TRBD1 or TRBD2 (5 bases each). The CDR3 region has the DNA TGTGCCAGTAGGGCAGGGAGTTCGTACGAGCAGTACTTC. Translated, it gives CASRAGSSYEQYF. Supplemented by reference TRBV19 and TRBJ2-7, the full variable domain reads DGGITQSPKYLFRKEGQNVTLSCEQNLNHDAMYWYRQDPGQGLRLIYYSQIVNDFQKGDIAEGYSVSREKKESFPLTVTSAQKNPTAFYLCASRAGSSYEQYFGPGTRLTVT.